A single sample is the source of the 5 T cell receptor beta chains below, sequenced in a study of technical replicates of blood from a handful of donors. Generated by immunoSEQ multiplex PCR, the TCRdb table keeps only in-frame clones and is missing some. The table lists around 53,000 clones, roughly 84% of them singletons. The sample comprised PBMCs. These receptors all come from a human donor in good health. Some clones in this sample may be carry-over from other donors' samples.

The genes are TRBV9 and TRBJ2-7; possibly TRBD1 for D (6 bases). The CDR3 is made up of 14 amino acids. V was cut by 3 bases and J by 2 bases, with 12 bases left in between. Germline CDR1 reads SGDLS; CDR2 reads YYNGEE. The CDR3, as DNA: TGTGCCAGCAGCGCGGGGCAGGGGACCTACGAGCAGTACTTC. The encoded protein is CASSAGQGTYEQYF.

A single count supports this clone. V usage is TRBV12-2 and J usage is TRBJ1-2. TRBV12-2 is a pseudogene. This CDR3 contains 14 residues. For the CDR3, the DNA is TGTGCAAGTCGCTTAGGCGGGGCCAACTATGGCTACACCTTC. Its translation is CASRLGGANYGYTF.

This sequence joins TRBV7-3 and TRBJ2-1; D unclear. The CDR3 has 14 residues. V gave up 5 bases and J gave up 1 base, with 9 bases separating them. The germline gives CDR1 SGHTA, CDR2 FQGTGA. CDR3: CASSPGWSYNEQFF. The CDR3 bases are TGTGCCAGCAGCCCCGGGTGGTCCTACAATGAGCAGTTCTTC.

The rearrangement links TRBV10-3 to TRBJ2-3, with TRBD1 identical over 8 bases. The germline CDR1 and CDR2 sequences are ENHRY and SYGVKD. The CDR3 is made up of 15 amino acids. Trimming took 6 bases from V and 2 from J; bases not matched to a gene: 7. This chain's CDR3 is CAISIGQGFTDTQYF. The CDR3, as DNA: TGTGCCATCAGCATAGGACAGGGCTTCACAGATACGCAGTATTTT.

The chain combines TRBV27 with TRBJ1-2, with D perhaps matching TRBD1 (5 bases). This CDR3 has 13 residues. Per germline, CDR1 MNHEY and CDR2 SMNVEV (reference sequence). The V end lost 1 base, the J end lost 6 bases, and 9 bases lay between the germline ends. DNA of the CDR3: TGTGCCAGCAGTTTATTAGGGGTTGATGGCTACACCTTC. Its protein product is CASSLLGVDGYTF.